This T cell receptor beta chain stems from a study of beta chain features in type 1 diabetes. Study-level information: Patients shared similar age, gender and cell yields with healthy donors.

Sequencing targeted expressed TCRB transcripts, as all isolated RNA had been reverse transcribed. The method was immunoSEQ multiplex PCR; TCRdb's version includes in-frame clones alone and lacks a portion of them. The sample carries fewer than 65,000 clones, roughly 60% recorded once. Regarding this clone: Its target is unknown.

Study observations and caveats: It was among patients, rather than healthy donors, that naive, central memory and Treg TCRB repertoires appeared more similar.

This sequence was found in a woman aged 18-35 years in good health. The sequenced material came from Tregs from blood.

The CDR3, as DNA: TGTGCCAGCAGCTTAATCACTAGCGGGGCGGGGCCCTACGAGCAGTACTTC. It codes for CASSLITSGAGPYEQYF. The V call is TRBV5-6, the J call TRBJ2-5; 10 bases are a match to TRBD2. The assigned J gene may be wrong: the sequence end matches TRBJ2-7 better. This CDR3 has 17 residues. The V gene's germline CDR1 is SGHDT and CDR2 YYEEEE.